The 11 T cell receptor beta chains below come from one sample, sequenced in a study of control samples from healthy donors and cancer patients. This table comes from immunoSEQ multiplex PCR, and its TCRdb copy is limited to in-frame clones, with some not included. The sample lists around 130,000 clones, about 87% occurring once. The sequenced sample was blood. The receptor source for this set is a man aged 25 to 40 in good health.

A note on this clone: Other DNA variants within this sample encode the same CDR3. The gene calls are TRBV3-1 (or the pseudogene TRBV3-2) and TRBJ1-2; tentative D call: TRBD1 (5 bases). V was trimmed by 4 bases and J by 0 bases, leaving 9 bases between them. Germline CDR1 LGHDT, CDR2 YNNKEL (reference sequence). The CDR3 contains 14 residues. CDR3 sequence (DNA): TGTGCCAGCAGCCCTCGGGGGGCTAACTATGGCTACACCTTC. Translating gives CASSPRGANYGYTF.

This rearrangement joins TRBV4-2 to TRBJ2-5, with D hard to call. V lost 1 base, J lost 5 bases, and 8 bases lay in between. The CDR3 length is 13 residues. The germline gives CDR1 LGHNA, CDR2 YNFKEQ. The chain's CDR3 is CASSQGEGETQYF. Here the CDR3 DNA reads TGTGCCAGCAGCCAAGGGGAAGGGGAGACCCAGTACTTC.

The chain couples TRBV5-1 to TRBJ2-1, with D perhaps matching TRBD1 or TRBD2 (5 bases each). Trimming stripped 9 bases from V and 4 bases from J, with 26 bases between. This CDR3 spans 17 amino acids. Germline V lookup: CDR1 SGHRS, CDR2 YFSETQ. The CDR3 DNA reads TGCGCCACCCAGCCGGGGACGGGCCCTGTAAATTACAATGAGCAGTTCTTC. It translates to CATQPGTGPVNYNEQFF.

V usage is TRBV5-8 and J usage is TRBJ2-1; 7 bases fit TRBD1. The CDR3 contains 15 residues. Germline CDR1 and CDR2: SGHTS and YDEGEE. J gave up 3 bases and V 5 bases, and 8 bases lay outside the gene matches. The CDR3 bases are TGTGCCAGCAGAAACAGGGGAATCCTCTACAATGAGCAGTTCTTC. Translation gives CASRNRGILYNEQFF. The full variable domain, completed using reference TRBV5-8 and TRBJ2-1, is EAGVTQSPTHLIKTRGQQATLRCSPISGHTSVYWYQQALGLGLQFLLWYDEGEERNRGNFPPRFSGRQFPNYSSELNVNALELEDSALYLCASRNRGILYNEQFFGPGTRLTVL.

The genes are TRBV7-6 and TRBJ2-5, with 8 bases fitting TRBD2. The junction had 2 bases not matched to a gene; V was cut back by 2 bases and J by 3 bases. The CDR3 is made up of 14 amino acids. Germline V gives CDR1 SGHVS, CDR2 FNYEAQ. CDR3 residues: CASSLTGGKETQYF. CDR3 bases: TGTGCCAGCAGCTTAACGGGGGGGAAAGAGACCCAGTACTTC.

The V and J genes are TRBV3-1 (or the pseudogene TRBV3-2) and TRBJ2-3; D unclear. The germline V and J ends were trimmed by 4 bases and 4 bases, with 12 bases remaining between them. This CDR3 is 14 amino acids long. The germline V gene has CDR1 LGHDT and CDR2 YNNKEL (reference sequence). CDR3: CASSPAHRSDTQYF. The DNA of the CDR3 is TGTGCCAGCAGCCCCGCTCACCGCTCAGATACGCAGTATTTT.

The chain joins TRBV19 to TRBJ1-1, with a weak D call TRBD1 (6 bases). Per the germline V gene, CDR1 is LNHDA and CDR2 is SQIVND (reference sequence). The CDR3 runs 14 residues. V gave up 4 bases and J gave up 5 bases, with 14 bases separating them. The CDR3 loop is CASSTDRRGTEAFF. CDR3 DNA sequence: TGTGCCAGTAGTACTGACAGGAGGGGAACTGAAGCTTTCTTT. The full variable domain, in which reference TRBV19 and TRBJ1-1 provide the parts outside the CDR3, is DGGITQSPKYLFRKEGQNVTLSCEQNLNHDAMYWYRQDPGQGLRLIYYSQIVNDFQKGDIAEGYSVSREKKESFPLTVTSAQKNPTAFYLCASSTDRRGTEAFFGQGTRLTVV.

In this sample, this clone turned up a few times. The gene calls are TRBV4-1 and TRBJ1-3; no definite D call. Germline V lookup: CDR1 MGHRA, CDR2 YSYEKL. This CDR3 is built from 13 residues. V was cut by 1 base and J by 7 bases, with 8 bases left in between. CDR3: CASSQASQNTIYF. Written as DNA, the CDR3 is TGCGCCAGCAGCCAAGCCTCTCAGAACACCATATATTTT.

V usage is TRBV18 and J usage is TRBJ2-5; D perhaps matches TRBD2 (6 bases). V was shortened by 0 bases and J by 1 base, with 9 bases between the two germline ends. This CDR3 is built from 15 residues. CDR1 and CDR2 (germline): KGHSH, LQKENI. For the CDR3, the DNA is TGTGCCAGCTCACCACCGGAGGGTGGCCAAGAGACCCAGTACTTC. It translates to CASSPPEGGQETQYF.

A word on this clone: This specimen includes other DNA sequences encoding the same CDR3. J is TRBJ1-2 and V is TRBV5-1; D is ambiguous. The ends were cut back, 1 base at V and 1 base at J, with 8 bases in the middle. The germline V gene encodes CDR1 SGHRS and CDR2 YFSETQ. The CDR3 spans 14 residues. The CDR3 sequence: CASSLSGLNYGYTF. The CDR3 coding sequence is TGCGCCAGCAGCTTGTCCGGCCTTAACTATGGCTACACCTTC. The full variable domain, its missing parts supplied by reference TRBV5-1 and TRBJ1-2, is KAGVTQTPRYLIKTRGQQVTLSCSPISGHRSVSWYQQTPGQGLQFLFEYFSETQRNKGNFPGRFSGRQFSNSRSEMNVSTLELGDSALYLCASSLSGLNYGYTFGSGTRLTVV.

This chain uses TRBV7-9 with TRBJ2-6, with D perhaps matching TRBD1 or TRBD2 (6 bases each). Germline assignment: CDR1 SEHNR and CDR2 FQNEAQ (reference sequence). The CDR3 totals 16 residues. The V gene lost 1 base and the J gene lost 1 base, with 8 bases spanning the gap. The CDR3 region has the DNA TGTGCCAGCAGCTTAGAGGGGGGATCTGGGGCCAACGTCCTGACTTTC. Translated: CASSLEGGSGANVLTF.